The next 24 T cell receptor beta chains were all read from a single sample in a study of blood T cell repertoires in COVID-19. Assay: immunoSEQ multiplex PCR; the TCRdb copy retains only in-frame clones and omits some. Found here are about 55,000 clones, approximately 92% of them singletons; the top ten hold approximately 15%. The sample comprised peripheral blood. The source is a human donor with active COVID-19. The donor label of this sample is uncertain.

The rearrangement joins TRBV19 to TRBJ1-6, with 8 bases identical to TRBD1. CDR3 size: 15 residues. V shed 3 bases and J 8 bases; nucleotides not matched to a gene: 6. Germline CDR1 is LNHDA and CDR2 is SQIVND (reference sequence). The DNA for the CDR3 is TGTGCCAGTAGTATCGGACAGGGTTTTTATTCACCCCTCCACTTT. Its protein product is CASSIGQGFYSPLHF.

The chain joins TRBV11-2 to TRBJ2-7, with TRBD1 identical over 8 bases. Trimming removed 3 bases from V and 7 bases from J; junction bases left unmatched: 8. This CDR3 comprises 14 residues. The V gene's germline CDR1 is SGHAT and CDR2 FQNNGV. CDR3 region: CASSLDRASVEQYV. The CDR3 DNA reads TGTGCCAGCAGCTTGGACAGGGCGTCGGTAGAGCAGTACGTC.

V and J are TRBV12-5 and TRBJ2-1; 9 nucleotides match TRBD2. Germline CDR1 reads LGHNT; CDR2 reads FRNRAP. This CDR3 is built from 15 residues. The junction had 9 bases not matched to a gene; V was cut back by 6 bases and J by 6 bases. CDR3 sequence (DNA): TGTGCTAGTGGGAAAAGCGGGGGGTTGAGCAATGAGCAGTTCTTC. It translates to CASGKSGGLSNEQFF.

The chain joins TRBV7-3 to TRBJ2-1, with TRBD1 as a possible D gene (6 bases). This CDR3 is built from 15 residues. CDR1 is SGHTA and CDR2 is FQGTGA in the germline V gene. V was pared by 1 base and J by 2 bases, with 9 bases between. The CDR3 coding sequence is TGTGCCAGCAGCTTAAGGGACACAACCTACAATGAGCAGTTCTTC. Translating it yields CASSLRDTTYNEQFF.

The table lists this clone with a count of one. The J gene is TRBJ1-1, the V gene TRBV12-3 or TRBV12-4, with D possibly being TRBD1 (5 bases). The CDR3 contains 13 residues. V lost 6 bases, J lost 4 bases, and 12 bases lay in between. CDR3 loop: CASRGSGFTEAFF. CDR3 nucleotide sequence: TGTGCCAGCAGGGGCTCAGGGTTCACTGAAGCTTTCTTT.

The V call is TRBV9, the J call TRBJ2-3; D call uncertain. Trimming stripped 2 bases from V and 0 bases from J, with 7 bases between. This CDR3 has 14 amino acids. Germline-derived CDR1 and CDR2 are SGDLS and YYNGEE. As DNA, the CDR3 is TGTGCCAGCAGCGTCCAGATTAGCACAGATACGCAGTATTTT. It codes for CASSVQISTDTQYF. The full variable domain, in which reference TRBV9 and TRBJ2-3 provide the parts outside the CDR3, is DSGVTQTPKHLITATGQRVTLRCSPRSGDLSVYWYQQSLDQGLQFLIQYYNGEERAKGNILERFSAQQFPDLHSELNLSSLELGDSALYFCASSVQISTDTQYFGPGTRLTVL.

In its sample, this clone was seen a few times. This sequence joins TRBV7-2 and TRBJ1-2; D is perhaps TRBD1 (6 bases). V lost 1 base and J 3 bases, leaving 12 bases between the germline ends. Germline V gives CDR1 SGHTA, CDR2 FQGNSA. This CDR3 has 15 amino acids. The CDR3 nucleotides are TGTGCCAGCAGCTTAGTTTCAGGGGAAGACTATGGCTACACCTTC. Its protein product is CASSLVSGEDYGYTF.

The rearrangement uses TRBV7-9 and TRBJ1-4, with 12 bases that match TRBD1. The CDR3 consists of 17 residues. Per germline, CDR1 SEHNR and CDR2 FQNEAQ (reference sequence). After removal of 4 bases from V and 3 bases from J, the junction contained 6 bases not matched to a gene. The CDR3 region is CASSSSGQGAPNEKLFF. The CDR3 bases are TGTGCCAGCAGCTCCTCGGGACAGGGGGCGCCTAATGAAAAACTGTTTTTT.

The chain has TRBV9 and TRBJ2-3; D is possibly TRBD2 (5 bases). CDR1 is SGDLS, CDR2 YYNGEE, per germline. Trimming pared 7 bases from V and 0 bases from J, leaving 15 bases between. The CDR3 length is 15 residues. The CDR3 is CASSPGDTSTDTQYF. CDR3 DNA: TGTGCCAGCTCCCCCGGGGATACTAGCACAGATACGCAGTATTTT.

This clone was seen just once. This chain uses TRBV10-2 with TRBJ2-1; D possibly corresponds to TRBD1 (6 bases). Germline lookup yields CDR1 WSHSY and CDR2 SAAADI. V lost 7 bases, J lost 7 bases, and 14 bases lay in between. The CDR3 length is 13 residues. CDR3 residues: CASTRQGGNEQFF. In DNA, the CDR3 is TGCGCCAGCACGAGGCAAGGGGGTAATGAGCAGTTCTTC.

The V and J genes are TRBV29-1 and TRBJ1-1; D is ambiguous. Deletions cut 5 bases from V and 0 bases from J, with 10 bases between. CDR3 length equals 13 residues. Germline V CDR1 and CDR2: SQVTM, ANQGSEA. CDR3 DNA sequence: TGCAGCGTTTCTGGGAGCCTGAACACTGAAGCTTTCTTT. This gives the protein CSVSGSLNTEAFF.

This clone was observed a single time. The chain carries TRBV5-1 and TRBJ1-1; D might be TRBD1 (5 bases). CDR1 is SGHRS, CDR2 YFSETQ, per germline. The V and J ends lost 4 bases and 0 bases respectively, with 10 bases between them. This CDR3 has 14 residues. In DNA form, the CDR3 reads TGCGCCAGCAGCCAGGGTCCGATGAACACTGAAGCTTTCTTT. Amino acids: CASSQGPMNTEAFF.

This clone was picked up one time. The rearrangement joins TRBV3-1 (or the pseudogene TRBV3-2) to TRBJ2-2, with 7 bases matching TRBD2. Per the germline V gene, CDR1 is LGHDT and CDR2 is YNNKEL (reference sequence). CDR3 length: 18 amino acids. The J segment lost 2 bases and the V segment lost 0 bases, leaving 9 bases of the junction unmatched. The CDR3 DNA follows: TGTGCCAGCAGCCAAGATTGGGGGGGAGTTGGAAACACCGGGGAGCTGTTTTTT. It encodes CASSQDWGGVGNTGELFF.

This clone came up a few times. The V call is TRBV12-3 or TRBV12-4, the J call TRBJ2-7; possibly TRBD1 for D (5 bases). The CDR3 contains 11 residues. The ends were cut back, 7 bases at V and 6 bases at J, with 10 bases in the middle. The CDR3 region is CASMGRIEQYF. The CDR3 nucleotides read TGTGCCAGCATGGGGCGTATCGAGCAGTACTTC.

The chain is built from TRBV2 and TRBJ1-6; 7 nucleotides line up with TRBD1. The germline CDR1 and CDR2 sequences are SNHLY and FYNNEI. The CDR3 extends over 15 amino acids. The V gene end was trimmed by 3 bases and the J gene end by 10 bases; junction bases not matched to a gene: 9. This CDR3 reads CASSETGTEFSPLHF. The DNA for the CDR3 is TGTGCCAGCAGTGAGACTGGGACAGAATTCTCACCCCTCCACTTT.

The chain employs TRBV9 and TRBJ2-1, with TRBD2 identical over 13 bases. This CDR3 contains 18 residues. V lost 4 bases, J lost 8 bases, and 15 bases stayed unmatched. Germline lookup yields CDR1 SGDLS and CDR2 YYNGEE. The CDR3 nucleotides are TGTGCCAGCAGCTCCAGCCCGGGGGGACTAGCGGGGAGTTATGAGCAGTTCTTC. This translates into CASSSSPGGLAGSYEQFF.

The CDR3 region has the DNA TGTGCCAGCAGCTTGTGGACAGGGAAAGAGACCCAGTACTTC. This gives the protein CASSLWTGKETQYF. The chain is built from TRBV5-6 and TRBJ2-5; the match to TRBD1 covers 8 bases. Germline V CDR1 and CDR2: SGHDT, YYEEEE. CDR3 size: 14 residues. Trimming at V came to 1 base and at J to 3 bases, leaving 2 bases not matched to a gene.

The CDR3 here is CASSFDWQERTGELFF. CDR3 bases: TGCGCCAGCAGCTTTGATTGGCAGGAACGCACCGGGGAGCTGTTTTTT. The chain uses TRBV5-1 and TRBJ2-2; D is ambiguous. Per the germline V gene, CDR1 is SGHRS and CDR2 is YFSETQ. Trimming took 2 bases from V and 4 from J, leaving 15 bases between them. This CDR3 comprises 16 residues.

The rearrangement uses TRBV10-3 and TRBJ2-3, with unresolved D. V was clipped by 8 bases and J by 0 bases, with 9 bases between them. Germline assignment: CDR1 ENHRY and CDR2 SYGVKD. This CDR3 region has 13 residues. Here the CDR3 reads CAIRVPSTDTQYF. The CDR3 region has the DNA TGTGCCATCCGGGTTCCTAGCACAGATACGCAGTATTTT.

The V gene is TRBV5-1, the J gene TRBJ2-2; TRBD2 matches 7 bases. This CDR3 is 15 amino acids long. Germline trimming cut 1 base from V and 6 bases from J; bases unmatched to any gene: 6. CDR1 SGHRS and CDR2 YFSETQ come from the germline V gene. This CDR3 reads CASSLQRGNAGELFF. CDR3 coding DNA: TGCGCCAGCAGCTTGCAGCGGGGCAATGCCGGGGAGCTGTTTTTT.

V gene TRBV13 combines with J gene TRBJ1-2; 12 positions match TRBD1. Germline V gives CDR1 PRHDT, CDR2 FYEKMQ (reference sequence). V shed 5 bases, J shed 8 bases, and the junction held 9 bases outside the gene matches. The CDR3 extends over 15 amino acids. The CDR3 nucleotides read TGTGCCAGCAGCAACCCGGGACAGGGGGCTGGGGGCTACACCTTC. This translates into CASSNPGQGAGGYTF. Looking up the rest from reference TRBV13 and TRBJ1-2 gives the full variable domain: AAGVIQSPRHLIKEKRETATLKCYPIPRHDTVYWYQQGPGQDPQFLISFYEKMQSDKGSIPDRFSAQQFSDYHSELNMSSLELGDSALYFCASSNPGQGAGGYTFGSGTRLTVV.

This chain connects TRBV2 to TRBJ2-5, with unresolved D. Trimming pared 1 base from V and 2 bases from J, leaving 11 bases between. CDR3 length equals 15 residues. The germline V gene encodes CDR1 SNHLY and CDR2 FYNNEI. CDR3 coding DNA: TGTGCCAGCAGTGAAGATTGGGCAGTACAAGAGACCCAGTACTTC. Its translation: CASSEDWAVQETQYF.

The chain couples TRBV29-1 to TRBJ1-1, with 10 bases aligning to TRBD1. The CDR3 sequence is 13 residues long. J lost 1 base, V lost 7 bases, and 3 bases had no gene match. The germline gives CDR1 SQVTM, CDR2 ANQGSEA. Written as DNA, the CDR3 is TGCAGCGCTGGGACAGGGGCGAACACTGAAGCTTTCTTT. It codes for CSAGTGANTEAFF. The whole variable domain, filled in from reference TRBV29-1 and TRBJ1-1, reads SAVISQKPSRDICQRGTSLTIQCQVDSQVTMMFWYRQQPGQSLTLIATANQGSEATYESGFVIDKFPISRPNLTFSTLTVSNMSPEDSSIYLCSAGTGANTEAFFGQGTRLTVV.

V gene TRBV9 combines with J gene TRBJ2-1; D may be TRBD2 (6 bases). Between the trimmed V and J ends, which lost 3 bases and 9 bases, there was a span of 13 bases. CDR1 is SGDLS, CDR2 YYNGEE, per germline. This CDR3 spans 13 amino acids. This chain's CDR3 is CASSDRGYGEQFF. The DNA of the CDR3 is TGTGCCAGCAGCGATCGGGGGTACGGTGAGCAGTTCTTC.